This record concerns one T cell receptor beta chain sequence. The data were obtained in a study of somatic mutations in cytotoxic T cells in rheumatoid arthritis. Trimming took 6 bases from V and 1 from J, leaving 10 bases between them. Per germline, CDR1 WSHSY and CDR2 SAAADI. The CDR3 contains 14 residues. Assay used: immunoSEQ multiplex PCR; TCRdb lists only in-frame clones, some missing. The sample has just over 30,000 clones; 80% to 85% are singletons. The sample was CD8+ T cells sorted from blood. The chain carries TRBV10-2 and TRBJ2-1, with D possibly being TRBD2 (5 bases). The source is an adult with rheumatoid arthritis. The CDR3 nucleotides read TGCGCCAGCAGACTAGACGGATCCTACAATGAGCAGTTCTTC. This translates into CASRLDGSYNEQFF.